The sequence of this TCR beta chain was determined in a study of early stage breast cancer tumors. Overall study context: Of some 17 invasive breast tumors, more than ten were hormone receptor-positive, HER2-negative. Average read coverage per sample was about 10-fold. Overall study results and limits: Tumor and normal breast were distinguished via blood comparison in about 90% of the 16 patients. Enriched TCRB sequences shared across patients were mostly commonly generated sequences.

The data were produced by immunoSEQ multiplex PCR, yet TCRdb's version contains in-frame clones alone and is incomplete. The sample contains 45,000 to 65,000 clones, more than 70% of which appear only once. Trimming cost V 5 bases and J 4 bases, with 3 bases left between them. The CDR3 is made up of 11 amino acids. Germline V gene data show CDR1 as SEHNR and CDR2 as FQNEAQ (reference sequence). To note about this clone: The antigen is undetermined.

This clonotype was obtained from a person aged 35 to 50 with breast cancer. Sequencing was carried out using blood. The chain couples TRBV7-9 to TRBJ1-5; D not resolved. As DNA, the CDR3 is TGTGCCAGCAGCCAGAATCAGCCCCAGCATTTT. It codes for CASSQNQPQHF.